The present T cell receptor (beta chain) was sequenced within a study of spatial heterogeneity in lung cancer. Study information: Raw-read counts averaged over ten per unique TCR and UMI combination.

The germline gives CDR1 WSHSY, CDR2 SAAADI. V lost 4 bases and J 0 bases, leaving 10 bases between the germline ends. The CDR3 sequence is 14 residues long. One entry per CDR3 protein, called by TCRdb with MiXCR from the 5' RACE reads. This sample has about 22,000 distinct CDR3 sequences; about 4.5% occur once, and the top ten carry about 7%. The time point was: sample taken at primary tumor resection. Specimen: PBMCs, collected at surgery. The sequence was collected from a male donor with early-stage non-small cell lung cancer. The chain is built from TRBV10-2 and TRBJ2-7; D not resolved. CDR3 nucleotides: TGCGCCAGCAGTGCCGAGGTAGGCTCCTACGAGCAGTACTTC. As protein: CASSAEVGSYEQYF.